The T cell receptor (beta chain) under discussion was sequenced for a study of identifying expanded T cells in peripheral blood. During the collection period, no donor immune events like infections were recorded. Profiled with immunoSEQ multiplex PCR; TCRdb holds only in-frame clones, not every one. The repertoire holds about 89,000 clones, with around 87% as singletons. Sequencing was carried out using blood. The sequence was collected from a person between 18 and 75 years old in good health.

The CDR3 coding sequence is TGTGCCAGCAGTTACTCGAGTCGGGAAGCTGAAGCTTTCTTT. Protein sequence: CASSYSSREAEAFF. This chain joins TRBV6-5 and TRBJ1-1; no reliable D call. CDR1 is MNHEY and CDR2 is SVGAGI in the germline V gene. The CDR3 has 14 residues. V shed 0 bases and J shed 6 bases, with 11 bases lying between them.